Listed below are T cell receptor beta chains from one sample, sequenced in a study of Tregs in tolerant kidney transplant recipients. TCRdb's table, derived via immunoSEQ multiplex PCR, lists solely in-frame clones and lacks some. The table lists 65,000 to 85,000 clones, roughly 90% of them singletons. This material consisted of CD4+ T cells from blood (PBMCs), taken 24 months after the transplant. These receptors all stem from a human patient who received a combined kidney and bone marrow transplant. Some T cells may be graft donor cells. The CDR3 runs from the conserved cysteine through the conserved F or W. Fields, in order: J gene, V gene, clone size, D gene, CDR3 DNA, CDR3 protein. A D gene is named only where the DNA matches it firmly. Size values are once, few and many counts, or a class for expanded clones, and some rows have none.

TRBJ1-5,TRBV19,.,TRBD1,TGTGCCAGTAGTTTGGACAGGGAAAATCAGCCCCAGCATTTT,CASSLDRENQPQHF
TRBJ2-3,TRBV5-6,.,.,TGTGCCAGCAGCGGAGCAGGGAGCACAGATACGCAGTATTTT,CASSGAGSTDTQYF
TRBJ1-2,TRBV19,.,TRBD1,TGTGCCAGTAGTATCAACAGGGGGAATGGCTACACCTTC,CASSINRGNGYTF
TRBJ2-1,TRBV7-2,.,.,TGTGCCAGCAGCCCCCCCAGGGATGAGCAGTTCTTC,CASSPPRDEQFF
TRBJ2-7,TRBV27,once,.,TGTGCCAGCACCCCAACCCTGGGACTCCTGGGGAGGGAGCAGTACTTC,CASTPTLGLLGREQYF
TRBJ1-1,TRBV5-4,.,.,TGTGCCAGCAGCCTTGTTGGCCAGGCCCCGCGAATGAACACTGAAGCTTTCTTT,CASSLVGQAPRMNTEAFF
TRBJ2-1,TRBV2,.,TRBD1,TGTGCCAGCAGGACCCCGACAGGGGCAAGCTCCTACAATGAGCAGTTCTTC,CASRTPTGASSYNEQFF
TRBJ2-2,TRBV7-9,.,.,TGTGCCAGCAGCTTAGCGCTAACGGCCGGGTGGCTGTTTTTT,CASSLALTAGWLFF
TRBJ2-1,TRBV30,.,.,TGTGCCTGGAGTTCGACGTCCGGGGGAGAGCAGTTCTTC,CAWSSTSGGEQFF
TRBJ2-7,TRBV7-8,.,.,TGTGCCAGCAGCTTACCAGGGGCCCGACCCTACGAGCAGTACTTC,CASSLPGARPYEQYF
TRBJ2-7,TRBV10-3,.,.,TGTGCCATCAAGGGGATAGATCTCGAGCAGTACTTC,CAIKGIDLEQYF
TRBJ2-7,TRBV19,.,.,TGTGCCAGTAGTATGAGGGACACATCCTACGAGCAGTACTTC,CASSMRDTSYEQYF
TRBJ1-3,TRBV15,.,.,TGTGCCTCTTCGACGGGGGCTGGAAACACCATATATTTT,CASSTGAGNTIYF
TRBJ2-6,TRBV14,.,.,TGTGCCAGCAGCCAGCTCAGACAGGGACTCCCGTTCTCTGGGGCCAACGTCCTGACTTTC,CASSQLRQGLPFSGANVLTF
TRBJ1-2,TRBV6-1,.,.,TGTGCCAGCAGTCGAACCGGACAGCTGGCAGAGGGCTACACCTTC,CASSRTGQLAEGYTF
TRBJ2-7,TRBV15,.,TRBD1,TGTGCCACCAGCAGTGGGGACAGGTTTTATGAGCAGTACTTC,CATSSGDRFYEQYF
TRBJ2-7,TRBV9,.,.,TGTGCCAGCAGCGTAGGTCCCACCCTCACCTACGAGCAGTACTTC,CASSVGPTLTYEQYF
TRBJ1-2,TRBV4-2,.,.,TGTGCCAGCAGCCCAGGGGTCAGTTATAACTATGGCTACACCTTC,CASSPGVSYNYGYTF
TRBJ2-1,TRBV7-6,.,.,TGTGCCAGCAGCTTATGGGGGCGGGGGAGTGAGCAGTTCTTC,CASSLWGRGSEQFF
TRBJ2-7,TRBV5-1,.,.,TGCGCCAGCAGCTTGGACAGCGGTGGGAGGTACGAGCAGTACTTC,CASSLDSGGRYEQYF
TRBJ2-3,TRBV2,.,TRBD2,TGTGCCAGCCCTCAAAGGCGGGAGTCTGGCACAGATACGCAGTATTTT,CASPQRRESGTDTQYF
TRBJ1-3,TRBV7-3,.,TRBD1,TGTGCCAGCAGCTTGACAGGGTCCTCTGGAAACACCATATATTTT,CASSLTGSSGNTIYF
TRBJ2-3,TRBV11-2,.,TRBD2,TGTGCCAGCAGCTTGGATCTAGCGGTTAGCACAGATACGCAGTATTTT,CASSLDLAVSTDTQYF
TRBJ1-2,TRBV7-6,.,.,TGTGCCAGCAGCCAGGCCACGGCAGGGGGCTACACCTTC,CASSQATAGGYTF
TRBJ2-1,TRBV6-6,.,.,TGTGCCAGCAGTTATTGGCAGCGTGCGGACAATGAGCAGTTCTTC,CASSYWQRADNEQFF
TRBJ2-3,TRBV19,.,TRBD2,TGTGCCAGTAACCGAATAGCGGGACTCGGATGGGCCACAGATACGCAGTATTTT,CASNRIAGLGWATDTQYF
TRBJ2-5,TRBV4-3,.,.,TGCGCCAGCAGCCAAGATCGGGCTAGCTGGCTAGGAGAGACCCAGTACTTC,CASSQDRASWLGETQYF
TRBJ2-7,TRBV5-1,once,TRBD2,TGCGCCAGCAGCTCGGGACTAGCGGGAGGGATCTCCTACGAGCAGTACTTC,CASSSGLAGGISYEQYF
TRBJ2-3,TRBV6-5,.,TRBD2,TGTGCCAGCAGTTGGGGGAGGGCCGCAGATACGCAGTATTTT,CASSWGRAADTQYF
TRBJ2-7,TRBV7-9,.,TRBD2,TGTGCCAGCAGCTTTGCTAGCGGGGGCGCCTCCTACGAGCAGTACTTC,CASSFASGGASYEQYF
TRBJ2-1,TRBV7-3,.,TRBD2,TGTGCCAGCAGCTTGTTAGCGGGGGATTACAATGAGCAGTTCTTC,CASSLLAGDYNEQFF
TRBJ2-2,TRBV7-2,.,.,TGTGCCAGCCCGGTAGCTGGGTGGAACACCGGGGAGCTGTTTTTT,CASPVAGWNTGELFF
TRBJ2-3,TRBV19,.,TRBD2,TGTGCCAGTAACTCGCGGGGGTACACAGATACGCAGTATTTT,CASNSRGYTDTQYF
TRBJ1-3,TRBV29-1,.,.,TGCAGCGTCGAGAAAGGAAACACCATATATTTT,CSVEKGNTIYF
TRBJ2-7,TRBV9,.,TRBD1,TGTGCCAGCAGCGCCCTGGGACAGGGGTCCTACGAGCAGTACTTC,CASSALGQGSYEQYF
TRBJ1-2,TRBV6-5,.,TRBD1,TGTGCCAGCAGCCCCTCGGGACAGCTTGGAGGAGGCTACACCTTC,CASSPSGQLGGGYTF
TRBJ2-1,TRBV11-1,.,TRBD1,TGTGCCAGCAGCTTCCGGGACAGGGAGATCAATGAGCAGTTCTTC,CASSFRDREINEQFF
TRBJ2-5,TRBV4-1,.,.,TGCGCCAGCAGCCCACCGGGGGTAGCGCAGACCCAGTACTTC,CASSPPGVAQTQYF
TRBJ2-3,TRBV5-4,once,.,TGTGCCAGCAGCTCCGCAGAGGGCACAGATACGCAGTATTTT,CASSSAEGTDTQYF
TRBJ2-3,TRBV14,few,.,TGTGCCAGCAGCCAAGTGGGGGGACCCACAGATACGCAGTATTTT,CASSQVGGPTDTQYF
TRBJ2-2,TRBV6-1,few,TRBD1,TGTGCCAGCAGCTGGGGACAGGGGGGGACCGGGGAGCTGTTTTTT,CASSWGQGGTGELFF
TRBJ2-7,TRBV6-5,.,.,TGTGCCAGCAGTATCAGATATTCCTACGAGCAGTACTTC,CASSIRYSYEQYF
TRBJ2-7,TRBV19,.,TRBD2,TGTGCCAGTAGTATAGCCAGCGGGGAAACCTACGAGCAGTACTTC,CASSIASGETYEQYF
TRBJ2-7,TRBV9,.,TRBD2,TGTGCCAGCAGCCCGGGACTAGCGGGGGCCTACGAGCAGTACTTC,CASSPGLAGAYEQYF
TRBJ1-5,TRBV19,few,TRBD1,TGTGCCAGTAGGACAGGGCGTCAGCCCCAGCATTTT,CASRTGRQPQHF
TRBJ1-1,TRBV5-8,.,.,TGTGCCAGCAGCTTGGGGCCCCCCATTCCGACTGAAGCTTTCTTT,CASSLGPPIPTEAFF
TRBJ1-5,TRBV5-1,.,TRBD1,TGCGCCAGCAGCTTAGATACAGGGGGCCATCAGCCCCAGCATTTT,CASSLDTGGHQPQHF
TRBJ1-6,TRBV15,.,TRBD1,TGTGCCACCAGCAGAGATACAGGGGGCTCACCCCTCCACTTT,CATSRDTGGSPLHF
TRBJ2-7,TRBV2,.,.,TGTGCCAGCAGTGAACAGGTCAGGGGCTACGAGCAGTACTTC,CASSEQVRGYEQYF
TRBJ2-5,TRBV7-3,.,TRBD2,TGTGCCAGCAGCTCGTTAGCGGGGGGGGAGGAGACCCAGTACTTC,CASSSLAGGEETQYF
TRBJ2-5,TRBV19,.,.,TGTGCCAGTAGTATGAACAGTCAAGAGACCCAGTACTTC,CASSMNSQETQYF
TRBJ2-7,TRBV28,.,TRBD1,TGTGCCAGCAGTTCCCCCTCGACAGGGTACTACGAGCAGTACTTC,CASSSPSTGYYEQYF
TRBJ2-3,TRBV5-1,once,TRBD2,TGCGCCAGCAGCCTGACTAGCGGGAGGGGCACAGATACGCAGTATTTT,CASSLTSGRGTDTQYF
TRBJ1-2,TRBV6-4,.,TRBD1,TGTGCCAGCAGCGAGTCCAGGGGGCTTGGCTACACCTTC,CASSESRGLGYTF